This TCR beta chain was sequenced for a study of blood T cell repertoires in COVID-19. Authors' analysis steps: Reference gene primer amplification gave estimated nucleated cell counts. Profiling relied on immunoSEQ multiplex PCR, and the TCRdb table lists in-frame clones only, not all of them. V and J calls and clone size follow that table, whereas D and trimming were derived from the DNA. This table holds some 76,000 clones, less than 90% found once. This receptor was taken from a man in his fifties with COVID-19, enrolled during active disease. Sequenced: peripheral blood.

The CDR3 loop is CASSDDRKGGDRRELFF. In DNA, the CDR3 is TGTGCCAGCAGCGATGACAGGAAGGGAGGGGATCGGAGGGAGCTGTTTTTT. J is TRBJ2-2 and V is TRBV28; D is possibly TRBD2 (7 bases). CDR1 and CDR2 from the germline V gene are MDHEN and SYDVKM. V dropped 6 bases and J dropped 9 bases, with 26 bases sitting between them. The CDR3 is made up of 17 amino acids.